The 13 T cell receptor beta chains below come from one sample, sequenced in a study of T-cell memory formation after mild COVID-19. TCRdb used MiXCR to reprocess the 5' RACE reads, holding one entry per CDR3 protein. The sample yields about 240,000 distinct CDR3 sequences, roughly 10% seen once. Sequenced material: PBMCs or a T cell subset sorted from them (not recorded which). These receptors all stem from a young man who had mild COVID-19 (a few samples of this study predate the infection). Cell type and time point are not known.

The chain joins TRBV27 to TRBJ2-3; D perhaps matches TRBD2 (5 bases). Looked up from germline, CDR1 is MNHEY and CDR2 is SMNVEV (reference sequence). CDR3 length: 12 amino acids. V lost 4 bases to trimming and J lost 7 bases, with 9 bases between them. This CDR3 reads CASSSRGYTQYF. As DNA, the CDR3 is TGTGCCAGCAGTTCTCGGGGTTATACGCAGTATTTT.

This clonotype was seen many times. The chain has TRBV4-1 and TRBJ1-3; D gene unclear. The germline V gene has CDR1 MGHRA and CDR2 YSYEKL. V shed 1 base and J shed 3 bases, with 7 bases lying between them. The CDR3 is 14 residues long. The CDR3 coding sequence is TGCGCCAGCAGCCAAGGGGGATTTGGAAACACCATATATTTT. This codes for CASSQGGFGNTIYF.

This clonotype was counted a few times. V gene TRBV10-3 combines with J gene TRBJ1-3; D remains unclear. With 5 bases removed from V and 0 bases from J, the gap between germline ends came to 11 bases. In germline, CDR1 is ENHRY, CDR2 SYGVKD. This CDR3 has 15 residues. For the CDR3, the DNA is TGTGCCATCAGTCCCGCGGGCTACTCTGGAAACACCATATATTTT. It yields the protein CAISPAGYSGNTIYF.

CDR3 in DNA: TGTGCCAGCAGTTCTACAGGGGCAACGGGGCTCGATACGCAGTATTTT. Its protein product is CASSSTGATGLDTQYF. This sequence joins TRBV12-3 or TRBV12-4 and TRBJ2-3, with 7 positions matching TRBD1. The CDR3 length is 16 residues. With V trimmed by 4 bases and J by 6 bases, 13 bases remained unmatched.

In its sample, this clonotype was seen a few times. This chain uses TRBV7-9 with TRBJ1-3; D gene uncertain. CDR3 length: 14 amino acids. With 2 bases removed from V and 0 bases from J, the gap between germline ends came to 5 bases. The germline V gene encodes CDR1 SEHNR and CDR2 FQNEAQ (reference sequence). The CDR3, as DNA: TGTGCCAGCAGCTTAACGGTCTCTGGAAACACCATATATTTT. It encodes CASSLTVSGNTIYF. The entire variable domain, with the rest obtained from reference TRBV7-9 and TRBJ1-3, is as follows: DTGVSQNPRHKITKRGQNVTFRCDPISEHNRLYWYRQTLGQGPEFLTYFQNEAQLEKSRLLSDRFSAERPKGSFSTLEIQRTEQGDSAMYLCASSLTVSGNTIYFGEGSWLTVV.

This sequence joins TRBV4-2 and TRBJ1-2; 10 positions agree with TRBD1. Per the germline V gene, CDR1 is LGHNA and CDR2 is YNFKEQ. The trim removed 8 bases at V and 4 bases at J, leaving 10 bases unmatched. This CDR3 comprises 15 residues. The chain's CDR3 is CASQTRTGGIYGYTF. In DNA form, the CDR3 reads TGTGCCAGCCAAACTCGGACAGGGGGGATCTATGGCTACACCTTC.

The V gene is TRBV28, the J gene TRBJ2-7, with 8 bases fitting TRBD1. There are 17 residues in the CDR3. V was pared by 1 base and J by 4 bases, with 12 bases of the junction left unmatched. Germline V lookup: CDR1 MDHEN, CDR2 SYDVKM. CDR3 amino acids: CASSLFRTGSSGYEQYV. In DNA form, the CDR3 reads TGTGCCAGCAGTTTATTCCGGACAGGGAGTTCGGGGTACGAGCAGTACGTC.

This chain connects TRBV25-1 to TRBJ1-1; D remains unclear. Germline-derived CDR1 and CDR2 are MGHDK and SYGVNS. This CDR3 contains 13 residues. V was shortened by 8 bases and J by 1 base, with 11 bases between the two germline ends. CDR3 sequence reads: CASDKGWNTEAFF. The CDR3 nucleotides read TGTGCCAGCGATAAGGGCTGGAACACTGAAGCTTTCTTT.

The CDR3 DNA reads as TGTGCCAGCACCGGGACAGGGGGCGACTATGGCTACACCTTC. Translating gives CASTGTGGDYGYTF. The chain has TRBV2 and TRBJ1-2, with TRBD1 matching over 12 bases. Losses at the gene ends were 7 bases for V and 3 bases for J; bases not matched to a gene: 3. The CDR3 is 14 residues long. Germline V gene sequence: CDR1 SNHLY, CDR2 FYNNEI.

This clonotype was counted between two and nine times. The V gene is TRBV7-9, the J gene TRBJ2-4; 7 bases align to TRBD1. CDR3 size: 14 residues. The V gene end was trimmed by 5 bases and the J gene end by 8 bases; junction bases not matched to a gene: 9. The germline V gene encodes CDR1 SEHNR and CDR2 FQNEAQ (reference sequence). As DNA, the CDR3 is TGTGCCAGCAGCGGAGACAGGGTCGCGTACATTCAGTACTTC. Protein: CASSGDRVAYIQYF. The full variable domain, in which reference TRBV7-9 and TRBJ2-4 provide the parts outside the CDR3, is DTGVSQNPRHKITKRGQNVTFRCDPISEHNRLYWYRQTLGQGPEFLTYFQNEAQLEKSRLLSDRFSAERPKGSFSTLEIQRTEQGDSAMYLCASSGDRVAYIQYFGAGTRLSVL.

This rearrangement joins TRBV7-9 to TRBJ1-1, with no clear D. The V and J ends lost 4 bases and 1 base respectively, with 16 bases between them. Per germline, CDR1 SEHNR and CDR2 FQNEAQ (reference sequence). The CDR3 runs to 16 residues. The CDR3 region is CASSSLVRTGNTEAFF. CDR3 nucleotides: TGTGCCAGCAGCTCCCTCGTACGGACGGGGAACACTGAAGCTTTCTTT.

Only a few counts were recorded for this clonotype. This chain uses TRBV30 with TRBJ1-1; 7 bases fit TRBD1. Germline V gene lookup returns CDR1 GTSNPN and CDR2 SVGIG (reference sequence). V shed 3 bases, J shed 5 bases, and the junction held 15 bases outside the gene matches. The CDR3 sequence is 16 residues long. CDR3 nucleotides: TGTGCCTGGAGCCACTTCAGGGGGGAGTCTGTGACTGAAGCTTTCTTT. Translating gives CAWSHFRGESVTEAFF.

The J gene is TRBJ2-3, the V gene TRBV12-3 or TRBV12-4; D remains unclear. Deletions cut 2 bases from V and 2 bases from J, with 5 bases between. The CDR3 runs to 13 residues. CDR3 DNA sequence: TGTGCCAGCAGTTTAAGCTTCACAGATACGCAGTATTTT. Protein product: CASSLSFTDTQYF.